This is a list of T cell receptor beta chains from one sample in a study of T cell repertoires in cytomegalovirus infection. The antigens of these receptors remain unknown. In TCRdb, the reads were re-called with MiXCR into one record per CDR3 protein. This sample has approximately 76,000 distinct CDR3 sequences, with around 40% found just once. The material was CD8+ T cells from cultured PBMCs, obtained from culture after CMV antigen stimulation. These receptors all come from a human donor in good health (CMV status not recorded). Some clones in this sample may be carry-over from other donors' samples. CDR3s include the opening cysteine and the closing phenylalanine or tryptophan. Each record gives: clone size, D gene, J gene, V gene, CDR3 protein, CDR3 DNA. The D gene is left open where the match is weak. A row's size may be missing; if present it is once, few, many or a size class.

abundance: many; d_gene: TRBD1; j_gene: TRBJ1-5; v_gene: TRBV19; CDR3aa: CASKSSGTGYFLDQPQHF; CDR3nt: TGTGCCAGTAAGAGTTCCGGGACAGGGTACTTTCTTGATCAGCCCCAGCATTTT
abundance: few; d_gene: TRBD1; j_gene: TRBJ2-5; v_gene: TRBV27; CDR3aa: CASSGQGASQETQYF; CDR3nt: TGTGCCAGCTCCGGACAGGGAGCCTCTCAAGAGACCCAGTACTTC
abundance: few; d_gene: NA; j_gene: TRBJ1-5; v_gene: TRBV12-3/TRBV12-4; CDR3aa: CASSFLVLGQPQHF; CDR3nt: TGTGCCAGCAGTTTTCTGGTTTTGGGTCAGCCCCAGCATTTT
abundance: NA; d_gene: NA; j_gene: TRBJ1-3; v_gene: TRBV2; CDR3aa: CASSEGRGIVGNTIYF; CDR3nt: TGTGCCAGCAGTGAAGGCCGCGGTATCGTCGGAAACACCATATATTTT
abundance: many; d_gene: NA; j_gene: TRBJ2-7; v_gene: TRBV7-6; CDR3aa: CASSSTIGGAYEQYF; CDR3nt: TGTGCCAGCAGCTCCACTATTGGCGGGGCGTACGAGCAGTACTTC
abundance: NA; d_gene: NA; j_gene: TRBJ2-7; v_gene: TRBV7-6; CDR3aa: CASSRALGYYEQYF; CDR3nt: TGTGCCAGCAGCCGGGCCCTGGGGTACTACGAGCAGTACTTC
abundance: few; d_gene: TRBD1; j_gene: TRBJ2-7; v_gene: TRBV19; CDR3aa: CASSTGQAVEQYF; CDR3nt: TGTGCCAGTAGTACGGGACAGGCCGTCGAGCAGTACTTC
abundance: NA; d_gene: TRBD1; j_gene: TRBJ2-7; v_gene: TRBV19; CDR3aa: CASSIDQGQGNYEQYF; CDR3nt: TGTGCCAGTAGTATAGATCAAGGACAGGGGAACTACGAGCAGTACTTC
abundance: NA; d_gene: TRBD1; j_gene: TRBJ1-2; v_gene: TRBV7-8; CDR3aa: CASSLGVGTASNYGYTF; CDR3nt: TGTGCCAGCAGCTTAGGAGTAGGGACAGCCTCTAACTATGGCTACACCTTC
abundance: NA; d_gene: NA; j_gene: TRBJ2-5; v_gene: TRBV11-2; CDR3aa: CASSLWFPGQRRVTQYF; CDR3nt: TGTGCCAGCAGCTTATGGTTCCCGGGGCAACGACGGGTGACCCAGTACTTC
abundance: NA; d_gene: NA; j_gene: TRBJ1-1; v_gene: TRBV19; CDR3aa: CASSLWTTYDMNTEAFF; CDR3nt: TGTGCCAGTAGTCTGTGGACCACGTACGATATGAACACTGAAGCTTTCTTT
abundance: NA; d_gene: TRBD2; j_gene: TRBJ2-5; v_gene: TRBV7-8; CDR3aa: CASESRGFQETQYF; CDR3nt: TGTGCCAGCGAGTCGCGGGGGTTCCAAGAGACCCAGTACTTC
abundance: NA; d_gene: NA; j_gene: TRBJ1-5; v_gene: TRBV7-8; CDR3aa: CASSPLGEGDRQPQHF; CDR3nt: TGTGCCAGCAGCCCCCTGGGGGAGGGGGATCGCCAGCCCCAGCATTTT
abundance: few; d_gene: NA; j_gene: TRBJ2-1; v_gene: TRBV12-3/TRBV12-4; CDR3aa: CASSLPPSPYNEQFF; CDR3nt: TGTGCCAGCAGTTTACCCCCATCCCCCTACAATGAGCAGTTCTTC
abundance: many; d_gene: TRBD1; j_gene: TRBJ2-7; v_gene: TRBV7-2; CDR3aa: CASSLGQFYEQYF; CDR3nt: TGTGCCAGCAGCTTGGGACAGTTTTACGAGCAGTACTTC
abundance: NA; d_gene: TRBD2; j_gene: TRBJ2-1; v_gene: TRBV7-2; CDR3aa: CASSSELAGGYNEQFF; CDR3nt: TGTGCCAGCAGCTCTGAACTAGCGGGGGGCTACAATGAGCAGTTCTTC
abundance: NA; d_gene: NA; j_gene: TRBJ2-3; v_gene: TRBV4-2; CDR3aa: CASSQDPSTYTDSTDTQYF; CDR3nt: TGTGCCAGCAGCCAAGATCCCTCCACCTACACCGATAGCACAGATACGCAGTATTTT
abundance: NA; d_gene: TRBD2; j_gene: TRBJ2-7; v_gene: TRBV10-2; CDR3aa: CATATSGPDEQYF; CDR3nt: TGCGCCACCGCGACTAGCGGGCCGGACGAGCAGTACTTC
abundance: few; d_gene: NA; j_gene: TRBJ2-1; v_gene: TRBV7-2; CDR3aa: CASSFPTDRYNEQFF; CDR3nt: TGTGCCAGCAGCTTTCCGACAGATAGGTACAATGAGCAGTTCTTC
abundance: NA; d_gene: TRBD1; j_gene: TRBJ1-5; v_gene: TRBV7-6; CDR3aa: CASSSDREENQPQHF; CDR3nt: TGTGCCAGCAGCTCGGACAGGGAGGAAAATCAGCCCCAGCATTTT
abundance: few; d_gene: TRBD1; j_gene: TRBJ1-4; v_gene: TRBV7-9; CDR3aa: CASGGGTGGEKLFF; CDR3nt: TGTGCCAGCGGCGGAGGGACAGGGGGTGAAAAACTGTTTTTT
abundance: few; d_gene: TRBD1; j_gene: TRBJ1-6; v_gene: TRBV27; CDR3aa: CASSWGTGDSPLHF; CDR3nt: TGTGCCAGCAGTTGGGGGACAGGGGATTCACCCCTCCACTTT
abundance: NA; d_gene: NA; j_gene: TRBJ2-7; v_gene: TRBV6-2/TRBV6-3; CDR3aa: CASSYPLPTDRLSSYEQYF; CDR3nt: TGTGCCAGCAGTTACCCCTTGCCAACCGACAGGCTTAGCTCCTACGAGCAGTACTTC
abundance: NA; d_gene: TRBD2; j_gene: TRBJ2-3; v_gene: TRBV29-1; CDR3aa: CSVSGGESTDTQYF; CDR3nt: TGCAGCGTGAGCGGGGGGGAAAGCACAGATACGCAGTATTTT
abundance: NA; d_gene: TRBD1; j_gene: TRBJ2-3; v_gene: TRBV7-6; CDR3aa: CASSPTDRGKEITDTQYF; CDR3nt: TGTGCCAGCAGCCCAACTGACAGGGGGAAGGAGATCACAGATACGCAGTATTTT
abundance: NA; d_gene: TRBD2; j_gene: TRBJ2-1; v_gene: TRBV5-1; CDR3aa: CASSLAPSGGAEQFF; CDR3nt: TGCGCCAGCAGCTTGGCCCCTAGCGGGGGAGCTGAGCAGTTCTTC
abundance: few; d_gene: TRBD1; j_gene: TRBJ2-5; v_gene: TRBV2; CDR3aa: CASIISRDRGPETQYF; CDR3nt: TGTGCCAGCATTATAAGCCGGGACAGGGGGCCAGAGACCCAGTACTTC
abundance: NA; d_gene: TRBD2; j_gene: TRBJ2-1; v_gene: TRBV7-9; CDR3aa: CASSRNPLAGAYNEQFF; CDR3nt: TGTGCCAGCAGCCGTAACCCCCTAGCGGGGGCCTACAATGAGCAGTTCTTC
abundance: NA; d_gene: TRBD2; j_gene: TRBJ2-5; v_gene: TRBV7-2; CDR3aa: CASRRSGGSSETQYF; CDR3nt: TGTGCCAGCAGACGTAGCGGGGGAAGTTCGGAGACCCAGTACTTC
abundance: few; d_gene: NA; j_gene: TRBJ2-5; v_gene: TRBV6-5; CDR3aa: CASSYVASAAQETQYF; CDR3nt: TGTGCCAGCAGTTACGTAGCGTCGGCAGCCCAAGAGACCCAGTACTTC
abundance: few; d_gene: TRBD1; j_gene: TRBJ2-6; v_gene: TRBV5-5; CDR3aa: CASSLTGTGGSVGANVLTF; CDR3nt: TGTGCCAGCAGCCTAACCGGGACAGGGGGCTCGGTGGGGGCCAACGTCCTGACTTTC
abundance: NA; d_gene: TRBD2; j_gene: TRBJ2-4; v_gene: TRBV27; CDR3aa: CASSPSTSGKNIQYF; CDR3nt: TGTGCCAGCAGTCCTTCGACTAGCGGAAAAAACATTCAGTACTTC